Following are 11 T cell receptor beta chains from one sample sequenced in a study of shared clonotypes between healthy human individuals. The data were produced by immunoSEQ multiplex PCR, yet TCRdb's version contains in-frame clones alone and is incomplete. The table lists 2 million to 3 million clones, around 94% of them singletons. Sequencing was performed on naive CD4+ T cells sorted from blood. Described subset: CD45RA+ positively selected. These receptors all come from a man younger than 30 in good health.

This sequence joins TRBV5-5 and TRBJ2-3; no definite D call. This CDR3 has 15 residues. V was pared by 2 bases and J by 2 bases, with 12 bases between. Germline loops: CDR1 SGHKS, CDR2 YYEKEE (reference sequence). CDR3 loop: CASSLGPTHTDTQYF. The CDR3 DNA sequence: TGTGCCAGCAGCTTAGGGCCGACACACACAGATACGCAGTATTTT.

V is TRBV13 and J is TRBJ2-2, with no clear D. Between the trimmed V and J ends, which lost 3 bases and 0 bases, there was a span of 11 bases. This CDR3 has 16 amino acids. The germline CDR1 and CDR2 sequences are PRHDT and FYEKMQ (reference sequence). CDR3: CASSFDTTANTGELFF. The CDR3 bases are TGTGCCAGCAGCTTCGACACAACCGCGAACACCGGGGAGCTGTTTTTT.

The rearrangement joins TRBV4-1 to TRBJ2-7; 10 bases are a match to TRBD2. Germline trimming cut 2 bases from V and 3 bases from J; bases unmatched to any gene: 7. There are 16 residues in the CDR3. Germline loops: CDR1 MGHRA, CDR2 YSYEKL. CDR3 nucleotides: TGCGCCAGCAGCCAATATTTAGCGGGGGGATTCTACGAGCAGTACTTC. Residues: CASSQYLAGGFYEQYF.

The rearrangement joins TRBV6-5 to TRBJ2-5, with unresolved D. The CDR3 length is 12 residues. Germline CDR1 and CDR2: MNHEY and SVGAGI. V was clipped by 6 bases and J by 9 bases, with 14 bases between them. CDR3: CASSLPGGAQYF. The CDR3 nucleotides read TGTGCCAGCAGCCTCCCGGGTGGGGCCCAGTACTTC.

The CDR3 reads CASSRGAIATDTQYF. In DNA, the CDR3 is TGTGCCAGCAGCCGGGGGGCCATAGCGACAGATACGCAGTATTTT. This chain connects TRBV7-3 to TRBJ2-3, with D tentatively TRBD2 (7 bases). CDR1 and CDR2 (germline): SGHTA, FQGTGA. Trimming took off 5 bases at V and 3 bases at J, with 15 bases between the two ends. CDR3 length: 15 amino acids.

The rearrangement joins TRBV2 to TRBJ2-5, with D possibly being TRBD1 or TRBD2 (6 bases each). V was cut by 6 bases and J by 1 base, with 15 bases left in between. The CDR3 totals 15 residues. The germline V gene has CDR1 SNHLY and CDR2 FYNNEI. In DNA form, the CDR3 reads TGTGCCAGCAGCTCCAGAGGGGGGCCCCAAGAGACCCAGTACTTC. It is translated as CASSSRGGPQETQYF.

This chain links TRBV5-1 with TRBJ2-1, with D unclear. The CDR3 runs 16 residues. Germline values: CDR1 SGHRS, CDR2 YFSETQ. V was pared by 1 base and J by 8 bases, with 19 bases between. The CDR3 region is CASSLIVGAGHDEQFF. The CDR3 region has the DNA TGCGCCAGCAGCTTGATTGTGGGCGCCGGGCACGATGAGCAGTTCTTC.

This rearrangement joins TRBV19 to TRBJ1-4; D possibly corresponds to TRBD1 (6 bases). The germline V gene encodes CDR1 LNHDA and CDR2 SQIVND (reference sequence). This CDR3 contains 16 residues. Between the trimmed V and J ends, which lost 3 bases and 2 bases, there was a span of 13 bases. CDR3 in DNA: TGTGCCAGTAGTATGGGGACAAGATGGACTAATGAAAAACTGTTTTTT. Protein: CASSMGTRWTNEKLFF.

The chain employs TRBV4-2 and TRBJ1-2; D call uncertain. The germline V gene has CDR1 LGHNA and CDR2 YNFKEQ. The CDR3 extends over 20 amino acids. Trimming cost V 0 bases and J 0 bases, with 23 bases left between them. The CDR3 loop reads CASSQDIMARAVPSNYGYTF. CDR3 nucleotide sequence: TGTGCCAGCAGCCAAGATATAATGGCTCGCGCCGTACCATCTAACTATGGCTACACCTTC.

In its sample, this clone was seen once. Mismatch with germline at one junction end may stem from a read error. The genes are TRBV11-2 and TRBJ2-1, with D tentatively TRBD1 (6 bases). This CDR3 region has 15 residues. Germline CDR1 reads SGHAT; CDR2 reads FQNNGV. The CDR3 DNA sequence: TGTGCCGGCAGCCCCTCGACAGGCTTCACGGATGAGCAGTTCTTC. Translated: CAGSPSTGFTDEQFF.

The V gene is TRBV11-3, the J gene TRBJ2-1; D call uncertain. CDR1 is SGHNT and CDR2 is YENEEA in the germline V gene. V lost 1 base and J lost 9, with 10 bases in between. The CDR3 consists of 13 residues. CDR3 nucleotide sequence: TGTGCCAGCAGCTTAGGCCTAGTTAGTGAGCAGTTCTTC. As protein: CASSLGLVSEQFF.